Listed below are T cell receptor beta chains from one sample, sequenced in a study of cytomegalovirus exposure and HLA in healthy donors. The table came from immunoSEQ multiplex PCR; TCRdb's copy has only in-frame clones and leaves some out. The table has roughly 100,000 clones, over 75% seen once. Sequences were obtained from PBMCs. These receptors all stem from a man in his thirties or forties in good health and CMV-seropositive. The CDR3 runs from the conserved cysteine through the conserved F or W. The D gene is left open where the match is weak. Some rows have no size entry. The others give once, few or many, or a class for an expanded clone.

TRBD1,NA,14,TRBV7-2,CASSFRGLGTEAFF
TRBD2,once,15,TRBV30,CAWSPTSVPSETQYF
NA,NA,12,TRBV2,CASRPGSYGYTF
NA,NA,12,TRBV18,CASPLRLDEAFF
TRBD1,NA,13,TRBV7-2,CASSPGQQETQYF
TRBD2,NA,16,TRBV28,CASSRSSGGRANTQYF
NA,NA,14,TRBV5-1,CASSFQTMNTEAFF
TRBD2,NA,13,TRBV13,CASSSPGRDEQYF
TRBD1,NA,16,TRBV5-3,CARSLGGGESGSPLHF
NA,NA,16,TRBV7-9,CASSLSKRVSGNTIYF
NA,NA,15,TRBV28,CASSKIMSGNTEAFF
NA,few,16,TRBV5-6,CASSLERRREHYGYTF
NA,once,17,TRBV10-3,CAILPSSGLGAYNEQFF
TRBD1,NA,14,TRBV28,CASTLDRGLYEQYF
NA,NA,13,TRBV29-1,CSVKTGSNQPQHF
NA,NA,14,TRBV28,CASSLAGIANEQFF
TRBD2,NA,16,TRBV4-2,CASSQEGSGKHNEQFF
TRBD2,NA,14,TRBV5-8,CASLTGTSEGEQFF
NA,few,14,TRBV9,CASNEGVSNYGYTF
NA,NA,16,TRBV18,CASSHRAGPRIDGYTF
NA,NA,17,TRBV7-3,CASSPKVRSSGANVLTF
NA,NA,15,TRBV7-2,CASSIEASASYEQYF
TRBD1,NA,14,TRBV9,CASSRGQAPYEQYF
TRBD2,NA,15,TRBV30,CAWSVLAGAPGEQYF
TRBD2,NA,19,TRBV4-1,CASSQGAGRGAGTSDTQYF
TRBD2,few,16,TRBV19,CASSIEGTSGMREQYF
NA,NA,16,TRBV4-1,CASSQAGRDSYNEQFF
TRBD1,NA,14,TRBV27,CASSRETGGLEAFF
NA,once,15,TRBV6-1,CASSESTLTGETQYF
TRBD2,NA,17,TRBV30,CAWGGLAPGSGANVLTF
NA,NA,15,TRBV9,CASSVYETTRNEQFF
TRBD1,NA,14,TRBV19,CASTFGQGNYGYTF
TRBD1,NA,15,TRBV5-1,CASSFGTGTNYGYTF
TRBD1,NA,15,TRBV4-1,CASSLAGTANNEQFF
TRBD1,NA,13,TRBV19,CASTDRANYGYTF
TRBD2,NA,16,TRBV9,CASSVTPSGGRYTQYF
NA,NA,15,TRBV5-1,CASSLTGALNTEAFF
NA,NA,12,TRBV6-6,CASSPGGDTQYF
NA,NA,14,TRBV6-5,CASSSRGLITEAFF
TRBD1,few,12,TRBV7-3,CASSSGQGAPYF
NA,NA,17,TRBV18,CASSPLYAGASTGELFF
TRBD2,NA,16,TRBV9,CASSTGLAGSQETQYF
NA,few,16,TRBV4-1,CASSQDGQVGNQPQHF